A single sample gave rise to the 21 T cell receptor beta chains below, sequenced in a study of T cell responses to AZD1222 COVID-19 vaccine (dated by TCRdb to the early 2020s). Receptors were amplified or captured by the immunoSEQ multiplex PCR assay. TCRdb holds this immuneACCESS table with in-frame rearrangements only. Some clones are missing; in checked studies, unresolved V genes explain under half, and the rest has no known cause. Counted in this sample were around 150,000 clones; 88% of them appeared once. The ten most abundant clones make up 4.3% of the sample. Sample time point, as interpreted from the label and publication: about 28 days (+/-7) after the second vaccine dose. Sequencing was performed on peripheral blood, taken 28 days after the second AZD1222 dose. The source of these receptors is an adult who received the AZD1222 COVID-19 vaccine.

At least ten counts were recorded for this clone. The chain couples TRBV7-2 to TRBJ2-7; D not certain. V was shortened by 5 bases and J by 0 bases, with 8 bases between the two germline ends. This CDR3 spans 13 amino acids. CDR1 and CDR2 (germline): SGHTA, FQGNSA. The CDR3 loop is CASSPGHSYEQYF. CDR3 in DNA: TGTGCCAGCAGCCCGGGCCACTCCTACGAGCAGTACTTC. Full variable domain (outside the CDR3, taken from reference TRBV7-2 and TRBJ2-7): GAGVSQSPSNKVTEKGKDVELRCDPISGHTALYWYRQSLGQGLEFLIYFQGNSAPDKSGLPSDRFSAERTGGSVSTLTIQRTQQEDSAVYLCASSPGHSYEQYFGPGTRLTVT.

This clone was found once. V and J are TRBV19 and TRBJ2-5; 14 bases agree with TRBD2. Trimming cost V 3 bases and J 3 bases; bases outside gene matches: 9. Germline V gene data show CDR1 as LNHDA and CDR2 as SQIVND (reference sequence). The CDR3 runs to 18 residues. The CDR3 DNA sequence: TGTGCCAGTAGTATGGCGGGACTAGCGGGAGAAGGGAAAGAGACCCAGTACTTC. This gives the protein CASSMAGLAGEGKETQYF.

This clone is a singleton in its sample. The gene calls are TRBV5-4 and TRBJ1-6; perhaps TRBD1 as D (6 bases). CDR3 length: 14 amino acids. From germline, CDR1 is SGHNT and CDR2 YYREEE (reference sequence). V shed 6 bases and J shed 7 bases, with 14 bases lying between them. CDR3 protein: CASKLQGVNSPLHF. The CDR3 DNA is TGTGCCAGCAAGTTACAGGGAGTAAATTCACCCCTCCACTTT.

This chain uses TRBV30 with TRBJ2-3; D is ambiguous. V was trimmed by 4 bases and J by 6 bases, leaving 17 bases between them. Germline V lookup: CDR1 GTSNPN, CDR2 SVGIG (reference sequence). The CDR3 is made up of 14 amino acids. The DNA of the CDR3 is TGTGCCTGGAAGCCTTTCTCATCTCTTGATACGCAGTATTTT. It yields the protein CAWKPFSSLDTQYF.

The chain joins TRBV6-5 to TRBJ1-2; no clear D. The CDR3 spans 13 residues. Germline assignment: CDR1 MNHEY and CDR2 SVGAGI. V was clipped by 4 bases and J by 4 bases, with 10 bases between them. The CDR3 nucleotides are TGTGCCAGCAGTTTTCAACCATCCTATGGCTACACCTTC. It codes for CASSFQPSYGYTF.

This sequence joins TRBV2 and TRBJ1-2; D gene ambiguous. Trimming stripped 6 bases from V and 5 bases from J, with 16 bases between. This CDR3 contains 14 residues. Germline lookup yields CDR1 SNHLY and CDR2 FYNNEI. The CDR3, as DNA: TGTGCCAGCAGCGGTAGCTCGGGGTTGTATGGCTACACCTTC. This codes for CASSGSSGLYGYTF. Based on the CDR3 plus reference TRBV2 and TRBJ1-2, the full variable domain is EPEVTQTPSHQVTQMGQEVILRCVPISNHLYFYWYRQILGQKVEFLVSFYNNEISEKSEIFDDQFSVERPDGSNFTLKIRSTKLEDSAMYFCASSGSSGLYGYTFGSGTRLTVV.

V is TRBV21-1 and J is TRBJ1-5. TRBV21-1 is a pseudogene. This CDR3 is 15 amino acids long. The CDR3 protein is CASAQSGQGNQPQHF. The CDR3, as DNA: TGTGCCAGCGCCCAAAGCGGGCAGGGCAATCAGCCCCAGCATTTT.

The genes are TRBV3-1 (or the pseudogene TRBV3-2) and TRBJ2-7; TRBD2 matches 9 bases. Germline V CDR1 and CDR2: LGHDT, YNNKEL (reference sequence). V lost 1 base to trimming and J lost 5 bases; unmatched junction nucleotides: 15. The CDR3 has 18 residues. The CDR3 DNA is TGTGCCAGCAGCCAAGCCTCGGGGCTGGCGGGGGGGCGCAACGAGCAGTACTTC. As protein: CASSQASGLAGGRNEQYF.

This chain connects TRBV11-2 to TRBJ1-5; the match to TRBD1 covers 9 bases. Germline values: CDR1 SGHAT, CDR2 FQNNGV. The CDR3 spans 16 residues. The trim removed 3 bases at V and 5 bases at J, leaving 8 bases unmatched. DNA for the CDR3: TGTGCCAGCAGCTTGGGGACAGGGAGGTTTGATCAGCCCCAGCATTTT. Translated, it gives CASSLGTGRFDQPQHF.

The chain links TRBV6-5 to TRBJ2-1; 7 bases map to TRBD1. Germline CDR1 reads MNHEY; CDR2 reads SVGAGI. The CDR3 extends over 15 amino acids. V gave up 5 bases and J gave up 0 bases; unmatched junction bases: 4. This chain's CDR3 is CASSRDSSSYNEQFF. CDR3 bases: TGTGCCAGCAGTCGGGACAGCAGCTCCTACAATGAGCAGTTCTTC.

J is TRBJ2-7 and V is TRBV7-2; 8 bases are a match to TRBD2. There are 14 residues in the CDR3. V was pared by 5 bases and J by 9 bases, with 12 bases of the junction left unmatched. Looked up from germline, CDR1 is SGHTA and CDR2 is FQGNSA. CDR3 in DNA: TGTGCCAGCAGCGGCGTCACGGCTAGCGGGTGGCAGTACTTC. Its protein is CASSGVTASGWQYF.

This chain joins TRBV15 and TRBJ1-2; the D gene is possibly TRBD1 (5 bases). CDR3 length: 15 residues. Trimming pared 3 bases from V and 4 bases from J, leaving 15 bases between. Per the germline V gene, CDR1 is LNHNV and CDR2 is YYDKDF (reference sequence). The CDR3 reads CATSSPFTGSYGYTF. DNA for the CDR3: TGTGCCACCAGCAGTCCTTTCACAGGAAGCTATGGCTACACCTTC.

This chain uses TRBV5-1 with TRBJ1-1; D is perhaps TRBD1 (6 bases). Germline-derived CDR1 and CDR2 are SGHRS and YFSETQ. CDR3 length: 14 residues. The V and J ends lost 7 bases and 2 bases respectively, with 15 bases between them. CDR3: CASAVGTPNTEAFF. The CDR3 DNA reads TGCGCCAGCGCGGTAGGGACACCTAACACTGAAGCTTTCTTT. Full variable domain (remainder filled in from reference TRBV5-1 and TRBJ1-1): KAGVTQTPRYLIKTRGQQVTLSCSPISGHRSVSWYQQTPGQGLQFLFEYFSETQRNKGNFPGRFSGRQFSNSRSEMNVSTLELGDSALYLCASAVGTPNTEAFFGQGTRLTVV.

With regard to this clone: One end of the junction varies from germline; a read error may be responsible. V and J are TRBV11-1 and TRBJ1-1; D is unclear. From germline, CDR1 is SGHAT and CDR2 FQDESV (reference sequence). The CDR3 is made up of 13 amino acids. The CDR3 nucleotides are TGTGCCAGCTGCTTGGGAGGGAACAGTGCGGCTTTCTTT. Amino acid sequence: CASCLGGNSAAFF.

The rearrangement joins TRBV25-1 to TRBJ1-2, with 9 bases identical to TRBD1. V trimming: 4 bases; J trimming: 8 bases; junction bases outside the gene matches: 5. The CDR3 is 13 residues long. Germline V gene lookup returns CDR1 MGHDK and CDR2 SYGVNS. CDR3: CASSARDREGYTF. CDR3 in DNA: TGTGCCAGCAGTGCCCGGGACAGGGAGGGCTACACCTTC.

J is TRBJ2-2 and V is TRBV4-1; no definite D call. The germline gives CDR1 MGHRA, CDR2 YSYEKL. CDR3 length: 13 residues. V was trimmed by 3 bases and J by 5 bases, leaving 7 bases between them. Written as DNA, the CDR3 is TGCGCCAGCAGCCACGGCCCTACCGGGGAGCTGTTTTTT. Protein product: CASSHGPTGELFF.

This clone has a count of ten or more. The V call is TRBV29-1, the J call TRBJ1-1; 8 bases line up with TRBD1. This CDR3 contains 17 residues. V gave up 6 bases and J gave up 0 bases; unmatched junction bases: 15. Germline V gives CDR1 SQVTM, CDR2 ANQGSEA. As DNA, the CDR3 is TGCAGCGTCAAGCCGGGTAGGACAGGGCAAATGAACACTGAAGCTTTCTTT. It translates to CSVKPGRTGQMNTEAFF.

The rearrangement links TRBV5-1 to TRBJ2-3; no clear D gene. The CDR3 has 15 residues. Trimming left V 0 bases short and J 5 bases short, with 13 bases between. CDR1 is SGHRS, CDR2 YFSETQ, per germline. In DNA form, the CDR3 reads TGCGCCAGCAGCTTGGGTGGGCGAAATGGAGATACGCAGTATTTT. It codes for CASSLGGRNGDTQYF.

The V gene is TRBV7-6, the J gene TRBJ1-2; unclear D gene. Germline values: CDR1 SGHVS, CDR2 FNYEAQ. V lost 5 bases and J 2 bases, leaving 24 bases between the germline ends. The CDR3 runs 18 residues. The CDR3: CASSPFSRSHSQNYGYTF. The CDR3 nucleotides are TGTGCCAGCAGCCCCTTTTCGAGAAGCCATAGTCAAAACTATGGCTACACCTTC.

The genes are TRBV6-5 and TRBJ2-2; tentative D call: TRBD2 (5 bases). The germline V and J ends were trimmed by 2 bases and 4 bases, with 8 bases remaining between them. There are 14 residues in the CDR3. CDR1 MNHEY and CDR2 SVGAGI come from the germline V gene. The CDR3 protein is CASSYGRVTGELFF. In DNA, the CDR3 is TGTGCCAGCAGTTACGGGAGAGTCACCGGGGAGCTGTTTTTT.

The chain has TRBV27 and TRBJ1-1; D not resolved. CDR3 size: 12 residues. V dropped 5 bases and J dropped 2 bases, with 6 bases sitting between them. Germline assignment: CDR1 MNHEY and CDR2 SMNVEV (reference sequence). DNA for the CDR3: TGTGCCAGCAGTCACCCCAACACTGAAGCTTTCTTT. This encodes CASSHPNTEAFF.